This T cell receptor beta chain was retrieved from a study of cytomegalovirus exposure and HLA in healthy donors. Overall study context: Across roughly 400 genotyped donors, 65% to 90% landed in the Caucasian-associated ancestry cluster.

The study ran its PCR with 60 Vbeta and 13 Jbeta primers. The protocol was immunoSEQ multiplex PCR, while the TCRdb copy is restricted to in-frame clones and leaves out a portion. The sample shows roughly 49,000 clones, around 73% of them seen only once. V was shortened by 1 base and J by 8 bases, with 12 bases between the two germline ends. The CDR3 spans 14 residues. CDR1 is LNHNV, CDR2 YYDKDF, per germline (reference sequence). Study results and caveats: An analysis that came later showed most CMV-associated TCR beta chains appearing HLA-restricted. Immune exposure information available was restricted to CMV serostatus. A prior analysis recorded that most TCR beta V segments were productive about 87% or about 30% of the time.

Regarding this clone: Its target is unknown.

This receptor was obtained from a woman in her thirties or forties in good health and CMV-seropositive. V and J are TRBV15 and TRBJ2-1, with D tentatively TRBD1 (6 bases). Sequencing input: PBMCs. The CDR3 reads CATSRVGALDEQFF. For the CDR3, the DNA is TGTGCCACCAGCAGAGTGGGGGCCCTGGATGAGCAGTTCTTC.